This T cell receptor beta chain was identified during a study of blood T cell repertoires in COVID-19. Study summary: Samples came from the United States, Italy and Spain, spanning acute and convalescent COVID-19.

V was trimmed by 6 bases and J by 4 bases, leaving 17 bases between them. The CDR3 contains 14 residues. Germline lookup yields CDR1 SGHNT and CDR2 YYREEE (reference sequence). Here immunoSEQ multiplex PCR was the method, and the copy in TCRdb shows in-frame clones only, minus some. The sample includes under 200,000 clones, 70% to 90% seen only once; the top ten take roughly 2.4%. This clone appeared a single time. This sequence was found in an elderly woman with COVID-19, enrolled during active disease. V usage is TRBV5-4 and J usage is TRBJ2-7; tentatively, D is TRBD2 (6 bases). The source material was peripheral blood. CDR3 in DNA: TGTGCCAGCACCTCTGCCAAGGAGGGGTACGAGCAGTACTTC. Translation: CASTSAKEGYEQYF.